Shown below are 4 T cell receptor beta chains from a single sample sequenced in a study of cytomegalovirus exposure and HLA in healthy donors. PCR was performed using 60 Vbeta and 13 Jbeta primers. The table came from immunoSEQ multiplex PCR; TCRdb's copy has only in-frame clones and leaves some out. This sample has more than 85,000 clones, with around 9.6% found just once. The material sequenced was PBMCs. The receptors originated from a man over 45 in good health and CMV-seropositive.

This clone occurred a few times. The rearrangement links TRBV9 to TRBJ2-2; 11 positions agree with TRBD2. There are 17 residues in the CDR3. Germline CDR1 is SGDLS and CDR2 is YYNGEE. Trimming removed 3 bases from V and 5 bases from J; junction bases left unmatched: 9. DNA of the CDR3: TGTGCCAGCAGCGGGCAACTAGCGGGAGTGGGTACCGGGGAGCTGTTTTTT. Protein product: CASSGQLAGVGTGELFF.

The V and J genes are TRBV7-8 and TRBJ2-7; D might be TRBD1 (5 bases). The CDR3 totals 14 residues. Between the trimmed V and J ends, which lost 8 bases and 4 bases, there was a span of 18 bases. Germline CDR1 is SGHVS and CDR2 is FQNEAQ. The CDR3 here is CASGNHRFEYEQYF. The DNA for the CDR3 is TGTGCCAGCGGAAACCACAGGTTCGAATACGAGCAGTACTTC.

CDR3 amino acids: CSVKVDRDEQFF. The DNA for the CDR3 is TGCAGCGTTAAAGTAGACAGGGATGAGCAGTTCTTC. The V call is TRBV29-1, the J call TRBJ2-1; 7 bases fit TRBD1. J was trimmed by 8 bases and V by 5 bases; bases with no gene match: 6. The CDR3 runs 12 residues. The V gene's germline CDR1 is SQVTM and CDR2 ANQGSEA.

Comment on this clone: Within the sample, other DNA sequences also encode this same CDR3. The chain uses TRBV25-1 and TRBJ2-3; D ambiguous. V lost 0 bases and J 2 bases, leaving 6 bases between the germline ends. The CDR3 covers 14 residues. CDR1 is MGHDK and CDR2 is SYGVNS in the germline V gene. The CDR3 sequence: CASSEYSLTDTQYF. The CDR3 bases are TGTGCCAGCAGTGAATATAGCCTCACAGATACGCAGTATTTT.